This entry lists 28 T cell receptor beta chains sequenced from one sample in a study of T cells in Graves' hyperthyroidism and ophthalmopathy. TCR beta CDR3 regions were amplified from RNA. With the HTBI primer set, the TCR CDR3 went through a first round of RT-PCR. Each CDR3 protein is one row after TCRdb ran MiXCR on the multiplex PCR reads. Of 550,000 to 700,000 distinct CDR3 sequences in the sample, about half were seen once. Sequences were obtained from peripheral blood or thyroid tissue (not recorded which). These receptors came from an adult woman with Graves' disease, either hyperthyroidism or ophthalmopathy (not recorded which).

With respect to this clonotype: Germline is not matched at one junction end, which may reflect a read error. This rearrangement joins TRBV6-1 to TRBJ1-1; perhaps TRBD1 as D (5 bases). Germline V gives CDR1 MNHNS, CDR2 SASEGT. The CDR3 spans 15 residues. The CDR3 sequence: CVSSKVWTMKTEAFF. The CDR3 region has the DNA TGTGTCAGCAGTAAAGTTTGGACAATGAAAACTGAAGCTTTCTTT.

This rearrangement joins TRBV7-9 to TRBJ2-7; tentative D call: TRBD2 (6 bases). CDR3 length equals 16 residues. The V and J ends lost 3 bases and 0 bases respectively, with 15 bases between them. CDR1 and CDR2 (germline): SEHNR, FQNEAQ (reference sequence). The CDR3 reads CASSLNPGGTSYEQYF. The CDR3 DNA is TGTGCCAGCAGCTTGAATCCCGGCGGGACCTCCTACGAGCAGTACTTC.

Ten or more counts support this clonotype. The V gene is TRBV5-1, the J gene TRBJ2-5; perhaps TRBD1 as D (6 bases). This CDR3 region has 15 residues. Germline V gene data show CDR1 as SGHRS and CDR2 as YFSETQ. V gave up 0 bases and J gave up 2 bases, with 11 bases separating them. The DNA for the CDR3 is TGCGCCAGCAGCTTGGGGACAGCCAATCAAGAGACCCAGTACTTC. Protein: CASSLGTANQETQYF.

The chain links TRBV29-1 to TRBJ2-5; 9 bases map to TRBD1. The CDR3 loop spans 13 amino acids. Germline values: CDR1 SQVTM, CDR2 ANQGSEA. J lost 1 base, V lost 3 bases, and 0 bases had no gene match. In DNA form, the CDR3 reads TGCAGCGTTGAGACAGGGGGCCAAGAGACCCAGTACTTC. The encoded protein is CSVETGGQETQYF.

J is TRBJ1-3 and V is TRBV7-8; D not certain. From germline, CDR1 is SGHVS and CDR2 FQNEAQ. The CDR3 sequence is 17 residues long. Deletions cut 3 bases from V and 0 bases from J, with 15 bases between. CDR3 loop: CASSFGRLALSGNTIYF. CDR3 sequence (DNA): TGTGCCAGCAGCTTCGGTCGGTTGGCTCTCTCTGGAAACACCATATATTTT.

This clonotype was seen more than once but under ten times. This sequence joins TRBV10-3 and TRBJ2-7; 10 bases are shared with TRBD2. The V gene's germline CDR1 is ENHRY and CDR2 SYGVKD. With 3 bases clipped from V and 6 bases from J, the junction kept 14 bases outside the gene matches. There are 17 residues in the CDR3. CDR3 sequence reads: CAISDLPSLAGVGEQYF. CDR3 nucleotide sequence: TGTGCCATCAGTGACCTCCCCTCGCTAGCGGGAGTTGGCGAGCAGTACTTC.

The chain carries TRBV24-1 and TRBJ2-7; maybe TRBD1 (5 bases). The J call may be faulty, since TRBJ2-4 better matches the DNA end. Per the germline V gene, CDR1 is KGHDR and CDR2 is SFDVKD. CDR3 length: 12 amino acids. The CDR3 sequence is CATSDLGVIQYF. CDR3 bases: TGTGCCACCAGTGATTTAGGGGTCATTCAGTACTTC.

About this clonotype itself: The junction shows a germline mismatch at one end, possibly a read error. This chain joins TRBV7-9 and TRBJ1-2, with D unresolved. Germline V lookup: CDR1 SEHNR, CDR2 FQNEAQ (reference sequence). The length of the CDR3 is 15 residues. CDR3 protein: CASSHSQMSGYGYTF. CDR3 sequence (DNA): TGCGCCAGCAGCCACTCGCAGATGTCGGGGTATGGCTACACCTTC.

This clonotype was detected many times. J is TRBJ1-1 and V is TRBV11-2; the D gene is possibly TRBD1 (6 bases). The V gene lost 4 bases and the J gene lost 6 bases, with 18 bases spanning the gap. Germline values: CDR1 SGHAT, CDR2 FQNNGV. The CDR3 spans 15 residues. This chain's CDR3 is CASSSKGGDWAEAFF. Here the CDR3 DNA reads TGTGCCAGCAGCTCGAAGGGGGGGGATTGGGCTGAAGCTTTCTTT. The whole variable domain, remainder taken from reference TRBV11-2 and TRBJ1-1, is EAGVAQSPRYKIIEKRQSVAFWCNPISGHATLYWYQQILGQGPKLLIQFQNNGVVDDSQLPKDRFSAERLKGVDSTLKIQPAKLEDSAVYLCASSSKGGDWAEAFFGQGTRLTVV.

The chain is built from TRBV12-3 or TRBV12-4 and TRBJ1-5, with 10 bases that match TRBD1. The V and J ends lost 4 bases and 5 bases, in that order; junction bases with no gene match: 2. The CDR3 sequence is 14 residues long. The CDR3 DNA follows: TGTGCCAGCAGTTGGGGGACAGGGGATCAGCCCCAGCATTTT. Encoded protein: CASSWGTGDQPQHF.

This clonotype appeared many times. This chain joins TRBV15 and TRBJ2-5; the match to TRBD2 covers 7 bases. Germline V lookup: CDR1 LNHNV, CDR2 YYDKDF (reference sequence). V dropped 0 bases and J dropped 5; count of bases not matched to a gene: 3. This CDR3 has 14 residues. The CDR3 sequence is CATSRDAGEETQYF. DNA for the CDR3: TGTGCCACCAGCAGAGACGCGGGAGAGGAGACCCAGTACTTC.

CDR3 sequence reads: CATSDSSDSNQPQHF. CDR3 sequence (DNA): TGTGCCACCAGTGACTCGAGTGATAGCAATCAGCCCCAGCATTTT. This chain uses TRBV24-1 with TRBJ1-5, with D unresolved. V dropped 4 bases and J dropped 0 bases, with 9 bases sitting between them. The CDR3 is made up of 15 amino acids. CDR1 KGHDR and CDR2 SFDVKD come from the germline V gene.

As regards this clonotype: One base away lies a much larger clone, so this may be a sequencing read error. The chain uses TRBV10-3 and TRBJ2-7; possibly TRBD2 for D (6 bases). The CDR3 runs to 16 residues. CDR1 is ENHRY, CDR2 SYGVKD, per germline. With 11 bases removed from V and 4 bases from J, the gap between germline ends came to 27 bases. The CDR3 DNA sequence: TGTGCCGGCAGTTACTCGGGCGGGGAAGATTCATACGAGCAGTACTTC. Protein sequence: CAGSYSGGEDSYEQYF.

The V and J genes are TRBV7-6 and TRBJ2-3, with D unclear. Trimming cost V 4 bases and J 0 bases, with 14 bases left between them. The CDR3 loop spans 16 amino acids. Germline V CDR1 and CDR2: SGHVS, FNYEAQ. DNA for the CDR3: TGTGCCAGCAGCTCCCATGACTCTTGGAGCACAGATACGCAGTATTTT. The encoded protein is CASSSHDSWSTDTQYF. The variable domain in full, with the rest retrieved from reference TRBV7-6 and TRBJ2-3, is GAGVSQSPRYKVTKRGQDVALRCDPISGHVSLYWYRQALGQGPEFLTYFNYEAQQDKSGLPNDRFSAERPEGSISTLTIQRTEQRDSAMYRCASSSHDSWSTDTQYFGPGTRLTVL.

There are many counts of this clonotype. The chain uses TRBV2 and TRBJ2-2; 10 positions agree with TRBD2. CDR1 and CDR2 from the germline V gene are SNHLY and FYNNEI. This CDR3 is built from 16 residues. V shed 5 bases and J 7 bases; nucleotides not matched to a gene: 10. The CDR3: CASSRASGSRFGELFF. The CDR3 DNA sequence: TGTGCCAGCAGTCGCGCTAGCGGGAGCAGGTTCGGGGAGCTGTTTTTT.

This clonotype came up many times. The gene calls are TRBV13 and TRBJ2-2; D uncertain. The CDR3 spans 13 residues. V gave up 4 bases and J gave up 7 bases, with 10 bases separating them. CDR1 is PRHDT and CDR2 is FYEKMQ in the germline V gene (reference sequence). As DNA, the CDR3 is TGTGCCAGCAGCTCCTCAGGATACGGGGAGCTGTTTTTT. It is translated as CASSSSGYGELFF.

This clonotype was found a few times. CDR3 sequence: CSARLMTGVNTEAFF. CDR3 in DNA: TGCAGTGCTAGGTTAATGACAGGGGTGAACACTGAAGCTTTCTTT. The V and J genes are TRBV20-1 and TRBJ1-1, with 8 bases lining up with TRBD1. V shed 3 bases and J 0 bases; nucleotides not matched to a gene: 6. CDR3 length: 15 amino acids. Germline V gene data show CDR1 as DFQATT and CDR2 as SNEGSKA (reference sequence).

The chain uses TRBV7-2 and TRBJ2-5; 8 positions match TRBD1. From germline, CDR1 is SGHTA and CDR2 FQGNSA. V was pared by 5 bases and J by 5 bases, with 13 bases of the junction left unmatched. This CDR3 region has 16 residues. The CDR3 region is CASSERPPDRAETQYF. The DNA for the CDR3 is TGTGCCAGCAGCGAACGACCACCGGACAGGGCGGAGACCCAGTACTTC.

This clonotype was counted many times. The CDR3 region is CASSLDRRVYEQYF. DNA of the CDR3: TGCGCCAGCAGCTTGGACAGGCGGGTCTACGAGCAGTACTTC. This chain uses TRBV5-1 with TRBJ2-7; D is perhaps TRBD1 or TRBD2 (5 bases each). V lost 0 bases and J 3 bases, leaving 10 bases between the germline ends. The CDR3 contains 14 residues. The germline V gene has CDR1 SGHRS and CDR2 YFSETQ.

The V gene is TRBV6-6, the J gene TRBJ2-5; 8 nucleotides agree with TRBD2. This CDR3 has 16 residues. J gave up 5 bases and V 10 bases, and 18 bases lay outside the gene matches. Germline V CDR1 and CDR2: MNHNY, SVGAGI (reference sequence). The CDR3: CAIRKSGSGMMETQYF. The DNA for the CDR3 is TGTGCCATCAGGAAGTCGGGTAGCGGGATGATGGAGACCCAGTACTTC.

This clonotype was seen at least ten times. V and J are TRBV5-1 and TRBJ1-1; 8 bases agree with TRBD1. CDR3 size: 16 residues. Unmatched junction bases numbered 15, after V lost 6 bases and J lost 5 bases. The germline CDR1 and CDR2 sequences are SGHRS and YFSETQ. The CDR3 DNA is TGCGCCAGCACGCGTATGCGAACAGGGGGGAGAACTGAAGCTTTCTTT. Translation gives CASTRMRTGGRTEAFF.

This clonotype was found many times. The chain is built from TRBV14 and TRBJ1-1; tentatively, D is TRBD1 (5 bases). The CDR3 is made up of 14 amino acids. Germline V CDR1 and CDR2: SGHDN, FVKESK. With 3 bases removed from V and 1 base from J, the gap between germline ends came to 9 bases. CDR3 amino acids: CASSQGQENTEAFF. The CDR3 DNA reads TGTGCCAGCAGCCAGGGGCAGGAGAACACTGAAGCTTTCTTT. The full variable domain, completed using reference TRBV14 and TRBJ1-1, is EAGVTQFPSHSVIEKGQTVTLRCDPISGHDNLYWYRRVMGKEIKFLLHFVKESKQDESGMPNNRFLAERTGGTYSTLKVQPAELEDSGVYFCASSQGQENTEAFFGQGTRLTVV.

In the case of this clonotype: One junction end disagrees with the germline gene, perhaps due to a read error. J is TRBJ1-3 and V is TRBV10-3; D is perhaps TRBD1 (5 bases). This CDR3 has 15 residues. Germline V CDR1 and CDR2: ENHRY, SYGVKD. The CDR3, as DNA: TGTGCCATCAGACCGACAGAGTTTGCTGGAAATACCATATATTTT. Amino acid sequence: CAIRPTEFAGNTIYF.

This clonotype has ten or more counts. This chain uses TRBV7-3 with TRBJ2-2; 8 bases match TRBD2. With V trimmed by 5 bases and J by 7 bases, 15 bases remained unmatched. There are 17 residues in the CDR3. Germline V gene lookup returns CDR1 SGHTA and CDR2 FQGTGA. The CDR3 region has the DNA TGTGCCAGCAGCCCCACACGGGAGGGGACTTCCGACGGGGAGCTGTTTTTT. Amino acids: CASSPTREGTSDGELFF.

The chain employs TRBV7-6 and TRBJ2-5; D is ambiguous. The CDR3 is 12 amino acids. The V end was cut by 5 bases, the J end by 11 bases, with 15 bases between. Germline loops: CDR1 SGHVS, CDR2 FNYEAQ. CDR3 amino acids: CASSLGGRNQYF. The CDR3 DNA reads TGTGCCAGCAGCCTCGGCGGACGCAATCAGTACTTC.

This clonotype turned up a few times. The chain combines TRBV12-3 or TRBV12-4 with TRBJ2-7, with 8 nucleotides matching TRBD1. The V and J ends lost 6 bases and 4 bases, in that order; junction bases with no gene match: 5. CDR3 length equals 13 residues. This CDR3 is CASSGQGWYEQYF. Written as DNA, the CDR3 is TGTGCCAGCAGCGGACAGGGATGGTACGAGCAGTACTTC.

This chain links TRBV7-9 with TRBJ1-2, with D possibly TRBD1 on 6 matching bases. Germline loops: CDR1 SEHNR, CDR2 FQNEAQ (reference sequence). This CDR3 is 15 amino acids long. V was shortened by 5 bases and J by 4 bases, with 17 bases between the two germline ends. DNA for the CDR3: TGTGCCAGCAGCCCAAGAACAGGGTCTGGCTATGGCTACACCTTC. Amino acids: CASSPRTGSGYGYTF.

This chain uses TRBV7-2 with TRBJ2-2; D perhaps matches TRBD2 (6 bases). Trimming pared 5 bases from V and 6 bases from J, leaving 22 bases between. CDR1 SGHTA and CDR2 FQGNSA come from the germline V gene. The CDR3 covers 17 residues. CDR3 sequence: CASSLDSTGTDAGELFF. DNA for the CDR3: TGTGCCAGCAGCCTGGACTCCACCGGGACTGACGCCGGGGAGCTGTTTTTT. The variable domain in full, completed from reference TRBV7-2 and TRBJ2-2, reads GAGVSQSPSNKVTEKGKDVELRCDPISGHTALYWYRQSLGQGLEFLIYFQGNSAPDKSGLPSDRFSAERTGGSVSTLTIQRTQQEDSAVYLCASSLDSTGTDAGELFFGEGSRLTVL.